The source of this T cell receptor beta chain is a study of T-cell reconstitution after alpha-beta-depleted transplantation in children. Molecular barcoding with unique molecular identifiers was used for the TCRbeta library. TCRdb processed the PCR reads anew with MiXCR; each CDR3 protein has one entry. The sample contains 250,000 to 400,000 distinct CDR3 sequences, 20% to 30% of which appear only once. With regard to this clonotype: What it binds is unknown.

Germline loops: CDR1 MDHEN, CDR2 SYDVKM. V dropped 2 bases and J dropped 4 bases, with 16 bases sitting between them. The CDR3 is made up of 16 amino acids. Overall study findings and caveats: Surviving recipient T cells and thymic progenitors produced the high day-60 TCRbeta diversity seen in some patients. One year after transplant, T-cell counts and diversity came mostly from newly produced T cells. The study reportedly traced alpha-beta T cells about two months after transplant to several hundred expanded graft clones.

The chain is built from TRBV28 and TRBJ2-3, with D unclear. The source material was PBMCs, mostly from graft donor cells, sampled 180 days after TCRalphabeta/CD19-depleted stem cell transplant. This receptor was taken from a male patient under 18 who had a stem cell transplant for acute lymphoblastic leukemia, so the T cells may come from the graft donor. Here the CDR3 DNA reads TGTGCCAGCAGTTTAAACCCGGTGGCCCGCGCAGATACGCAGTATTTT. It yields the protein CASSLNPVARADTQYF.